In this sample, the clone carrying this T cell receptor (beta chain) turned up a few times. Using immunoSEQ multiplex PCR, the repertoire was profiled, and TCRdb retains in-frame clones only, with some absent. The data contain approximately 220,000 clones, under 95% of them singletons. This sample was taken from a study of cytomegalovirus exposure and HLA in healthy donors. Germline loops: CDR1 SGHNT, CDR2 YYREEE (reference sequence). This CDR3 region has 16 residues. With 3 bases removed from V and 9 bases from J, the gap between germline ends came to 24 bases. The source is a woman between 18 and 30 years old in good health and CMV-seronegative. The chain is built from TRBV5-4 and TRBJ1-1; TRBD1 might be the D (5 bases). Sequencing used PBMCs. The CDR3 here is CASSSKQVEDYGQAFF. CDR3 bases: TGTGCCAGCAGCTCGAAACAGGTGGAGGACTATGGGCAAGCTTTCTTT.